This T cell receptor (beta chain) was captured by sequencing in a study of blood T cell repertoires in COVID-19. Study-wide context: The United States, Italy and Spain supplied acute and convalescent COVID-19 samples. From T cells, B-cell-depleted T cells, or PBMCs came the material, which was cDNA or gDNA.

Unmatched junction bases numbered 8, after V lost 7 bases and J lost 8 bases. The germline gives CDR1 KGHDR, CDR2 SFDVKD. The CDR3 is 14 residues long. Original analysis: Amplified reference gene primers provided the basis for estimating nucleated cell counts. Assay: immunoSEQ multiplex PCR; the TCRdb copy retains only in-frame clones and omits some. V, J and clone size are those of that table, while D and trimming were read from the DNA. This sample has roughly 250,000 clones, with 85% found just once. In this sample, this clone turned up a few times. Material for sequencing was peripheral blood. This receptor was identified in a woman aged 60-75 years with active or convalescent COVID-19. V gene TRBV24-1 combines with J gene TRBJ2-2; TRBD1 matches at 8 bases. The CDR3 DNA reads as TGTGCCACCAGAGGACAGGGACAATGGGGGGAGCTGTTTTTT. This translates into CATRGQGQWGELFF.